Presented here are 30 T cell receptor beta chains from one specimen sequenced in a study of OX40 agonist ivuxolimab in advanced cancers. Measured with immunoSEQ multiplex PCR; TCRdb has only the in-frame clones, and not every one. This sample carries about 54,000 clones, roughly 81% of them seen once, and the ten largest clones take approximately 1.2%. This specimen consisted of CD4+ or CD8+ T cells sorted from blood, obtained in a trial of the OX40 agonist ivuxolimab. These receptors were obtained from an adult with an advanced solid tumor such as melanoma, head and neck, liver or kidney cancer.

The rearrangement joins TRBV7-9 to TRBJ2-7, with 8 bases matching TRBD1. The V gene end was trimmed by 4 bases and the J gene end by 2 bases; junction bases not matched to a gene: 7. Per germline, CDR1 SEHNR and CDR2 FQNEAQ (reference sequence). The CDR3 spans 15 residues. The CDR3 DNA is TGTGCCAGCAGCTCCCGGACAGGGCGCGCCTACGAGCAGTACTTC. Encoded protein: CASSSRTGRAYEQYF.

The genes are TRBV19 and TRBJ2-1; D is possibly TRBD1 (6 bases). Trimming cost V 7 bases and J 7 bases, with 20 bases left between them. Germline loops: CDR1 LNHDA, CDR2 SQIVND (reference sequence). The CDR3 has 15 amino acids. The CDR3 spells CASTKGQGWGNEQFF. The CDR3 nucleotides are TGTGCCAGTACCAAAGGGCAGGGGTGGGGGAATGAGCAGTTCTTC. The full variable domain, its missing parts supplied by reference TRBV19 and TRBJ2-1, is DGGITQSPKYLFRKEGQNVTLSCEQNLNHDAMYWYRQDPGQGLRLIYYSQIVNDFQKGDIAEGYSVSREKKESFPLTVTSAQKNPTAFYLCASTKGQGWGNEQFFGPGTRLTVL.

The chain is built from TRBV5-1 and TRBJ2-7; 14 bases agree with TRBD2. Germline loops: CDR1 SGHRS, CDR2 YFSETQ. The CDR3 totals 15 residues. The ends lost 2 bases at V and 4 bases at J; junction bases unmatched: 2. CDR3 nucleotides: TGCGCCAGCAGCTTAGGGACTAGCGGGAGTTACGAGCAGTACTTC. This codes for CASSLGTSGSYEQYF.

The chain has TRBV28 and TRBJ1-5; 7 bases are a match to TRBD1. J was trimmed by 0 bases and V by 6 bases; bases with no gene match: 23. The CDR3 extends over 21 amino acids. CDR1 and CDR2 (germline): MDHEN, SYDVKM. CDR3 nucleotides: TGTGCCAGCAGGGCACAGGGGAGGGTCTTGAGCCCAGCTCTTAGCAATCAGCCCCAGCATTTT. Amino acid sequence: CASRAQGRVLSPALSNQPQHF.

The chain recombines TRBV6-1 with TRBJ2-7; 9 positions agree with TRBD2. The CDR3 has 14 residues. Germline CDR1 reads MNHNS; CDR2 reads SASEGT. Trimming at V came to 7 bases and at J to 6 bases, leaving 10 bases not matched to a gene. The DNA of the CDR3 is TGTGCCAGCAATTTAGGGCTAGCGGGATTCGAGCAGTACTTC. Translating gives CASNLGLAGFEQYF.

The chain has TRBV6-5 and TRBJ1-2; a weak D match, TRBD1 (5 bases). CDR3 length: 14 residues. The V gene lost 6 bases and the J gene lost 4 bases, with 15 bases spanning the gap. CDR1 is MNHEY and CDR2 is SVGAGI in the germline V gene. In nucleotides, the CDR3 is TGTGCCAGCAGCGGGGAGGGGACTGGCTATGGCTACACCTTC. Translation gives CASSGEGTGYGYTF.

This chain joins TRBV5-6 and TRBJ2-7; 9 positions match TRBD1. Germline trimming cut 2 bases from V and 6 bases from J; bases unmatched to any gene: 12. Germline lookup yields CDR1 SGHDT and CDR2 YYEEEE. This CDR3 region has 16 residues. CDR3 in amino acids: CASSFGTGGAGIEQYF. CDR3 DNA sequence: TGTGCCAGCAGCTTTGGTACAGGGGGCGCGGGAATCGAGCAGTACTTC.

The rearrangement links TRBV4-1 to TRBJ2-7; D is unclear. CDR3 length equals 14 residues. Germline loops: CDR1 MGHRA, CDR2 YSYEKL. Trimming cost V 0 bases and J 2 bases, with 8 bases left between them. CDR3 DNA sequence: TGCGCCAGCAGCCAAGATTCGGTCGCCTACGAGCAGTACTTC. It yields the protein CASSQDSVAYEQYF.

A few counts support this clone. The rearrangement joins TRBV7-8 to TRBJ1-3, with unresolved D. Trimming stripped 1 base from V and 0 bases from J, with 4 bases between. The germline V gene has CDR1 SGHVS and CDR2 FQNEAQ. The CDR3 length is 14 residues. CDR3 sequence reads: CASSLGISGNTIYF. CDR3 sequence (DNA): TGTGCCAGCAGCTTAGGTATCTCTGGAAACACCATATATTTT.

The gene calls are TRBV4-3 and TRBJ1-3; no clear D. With 4 bases removed from V and 8 bases from J, the gap between germline ends came to 9 bases. CDR3 length: 12 amino acids. Looked up from germline, CDR1 is LGHNA and CDR2 is YSLEER. DNA of the CDR3: TGCGCCAGCAGCCGAACTGGGGACACCATATATTTT. Its translation is CASSRTGDTIYF.

The chain employs TRBV7-2 and TRBJ1-5; 9 nucleotides agree with TRBD1. The V gene's germline CDR1 is SGHTA and CDR2 FQGNSA. The CDR3 runs to 15 residues. The V segment lost 1 base and the J segment 3 bases; nucleotides outside the gene matches: 1. This CDR3 reads CASSLEQGANQPQHF. The CDR3 nucleotides read TGTGCCAGCAGCTTAGAACAGGGGGCCAATCAGCCCCAGCATTTT.

CDR3 nucleotides: TGTGCCAGCAGACCCACAGACAGGCCGGAGGGGACCCAGTACTTC. This codes for CASRPTDRPEGTQYF. The chain joins TRBV7-2 to TRBJ2-5, with D perhaps given as TRBD1 or TRBD2 (6 bases each). This CDR3 has 15 residues. Trimming removed 6 bases at V and 7 bases at J, with 21 bases between. The germline V gene has CDR1 SGHTA and CDR2 FQGNSA.

This chain uses TRBV25-1 with TRBJ1-1; 8 bases line up with TRBD1. Germline assignment: CDR1 MGHDK and CDR2 SYGVNS. The junction had 9 bases not matched to a gene; V was cut back by 6 bases and J by 3 bases. The CDR3 is 15 amino acids. The chain's CDR3 is CASRDRGAGDTEAFF. The CDR3, as DNA: TGTGCCAGCAGAGACAGGGGTGCGGGGGACACTGAAGCTTTCTTT.

V and J are TRBV11-2 and TRBJ2-3; no reliable D call. The CDR3 is made up of 12 amino acids. V lost 4 bases, J lost 4 bases, and 6 bases lay in between. Germline loops: CDR1 SGHAT, CDR2 FQNNGV. The CDR3 DNA reads as TGTGCCAGCAGCTCGCCGGCAGATACGCAGTATTTT. Translated: CASSSPADTQYF. Supplemented by reference TRBV11-2 and TRBJ2-3, the full variable domain reads EAGVAQSPRYKIIEKRQSVAFWCNPISGHATLYWYQQILGQGPKLLIQFQNNGVVDDSQLPKDRFSAERLKGVDSTLKIQPAKLEDSAVYLCASSSPADTQYFGPGTRLTVL.

The chain combines TRBV10-3 with TRBJ1-1, with D maybe TRBD1 (6 bases). Trimming cost V 6 bases and J 0 bases, with 8 bases left between them. Germline CDR1 reads ENHRY; CDR2 reads SYGVKD. CDR3 length: 13 residues. Written as DNA, the CDR3 is TGTGCCATCAGGGGGGCCATGAACACTGAAGCTTTCTTT. This encodes CAIRGAMNTEAFF.

V and J are TRBV28 and TRBJ1-4; D gene uncertain. The CDR3 is 13 residues long. Trimming stripped 5 bases from V and 7 bases from J, with 11 bases between. CDR1 MDHEN and CDR2 SYDVKM come from the germline V gene. CDR3 bases: TGTGCCAGCAGTGGGGAGATAAGTGAAAAACTGTTTTTT. It translates to CASSGEISEKLFF.

The rearrangement uses TRBV19 and TRBJ2-1; 7 nucleotides align to TRBD2. The trim removed 7 bases at V and 4 bases at J, leaving 10 bases unmatched. This CDR3 contains 15 residues. CDR1 and CDR2 (germline): LNHDA, SQIVND (reference sequence). The CDR3 nucleotides read TGTGCCAGTATTTCGGGGGGTCAATCTTACAATGAGCAGTTCTTC. It encodes CASISGGQSYNEQFF. The variable domain in full, completed from reference TRBV19 and TRBJ2-1, reads DGGITQSPKYLFRKEGQNVTLSCEQNLNHDAMYWYRQDPGQGLRLIYYSQIVNDFQKGDIAEGYSVSREKKESFPLTVTSAQKNPTAFYLCASISGGQSYNEQFFGPGTRLTVL.

The chain is built from TRBV30 and TRBJ2-7; D gene uncertain. V was shortened by 1 base and J by 7 bases, with 8 bases between the two germline ends. The CDR3 totals 11 residues. The germline gives CDR1 GTSNPN, CDR2 SVGIG (reference sequence). CDR3 in amino acids: CAWSEQVEQYF. CDR3 DNA sequence: TGTGCCTGGAGTGAACAAGTAGAGCAGTACTTC.

This chain joins TRBV2 and TRBJ2-5, with 12 bases lining up with TRBD2. The trim removed 8 bases at V and 14 bases at J, leaving 12 bases unmatched. Germline V lookup: CDR1 SNHLY, CDR2 FYNNEI. The CDR3 has 13 amino acids. The chain's CDR3 is CASLPGLAGESYF. CDR3 in DNA: TGTGCCAGCCTTCCGGGACTAGCGGGCGAGTCTTACTTC.

The V and J genes are TRBV21-1 and TRBJ2-5; no check of the table's D call, TRBD1, against the DNA was made. Judging by the DNA end, TRBJ2-7 fits better; the J call may be wrong. TRBV21-1 represents a pseudogene. The CDR3 totals 13 residues. The DNA of the CDR3 is TGTGCCAGCAGCAAGGACAGGACCTACGAGCAGTACTTC. Amino acids: CASSKDRTYEQYF.

The V call is TRBV5-1, the J call TRBJ2-2; possibly TRBD1 or TRBD2 for D (5 bases each). This CDR3 comprises 15 residues. Germline CDR1 is SGHRS and CDR2 is YFSETQ. The V and J ends lost 4 bases and 4 bases respectively, with 14 bases between them. As DNA, the CDR3 is TGCGCCAGCAGCCTGATGGTGGGGGTCACCGGGGAGCTGTTTTTT. Encoded protein: CASSLMVGVTGELFF.

This clone was detected once. This chain joins TRBV5-1 and TRBJ2-7, with TRBD2 identical over 9 bases. The germline V gene has CDR1 SGHRS and CDR2 YFSETQ. Trimming removed 3 bases from V and 5 bases from J; junction bases left unmatched: 9. The CDR3 is made up of 15 amino acids. In DNA, the CDR3 is TGCGCCAGCAGCTCCAGCGGGGGGCGAACGAACGAGCAGTACTTC. Translating gives CASSSSGGRTNEQYF.

This clone was seen a single time. This chain uses TRBV7-8 with TRBJ1-6; TRBD1 matches at 7 bases. The ends lost 5 bases at V and 8 bases at J; junction bases unmatched: 9. The CDR3 contains 15 residues. Germline V gives CDR1 SGHVS, CDR2 FQNEAQ. CDR3 coding DNA: TGTGCCAGCAGCGGGCAGACAGGGAGCGATTCACCCCTCCACTTT. This encodes CASSGQTGSDSPLHF.

The chain links TRBV28 to TRBJ2-7; D is unclear. This CDR3 region has 11 residues. CDR1 is MDHEN and CDR2 is SYDVKM in the germline V gene. V lost 8 bases and J 4 bases, leaving 9 bases between the germline ends. CDR3 region: CASGSTYEQYF. CDR3 nucleotides: TGTGCCAGCGGAAGCACGTACGAGCAGTACTTC.

With respect to this clone: Other DNA sequences in this specimen translate into the identical CDR3. CDR3 in DNA: TGCGCCAGCAGCCAAGATACGGGCACAGATACGCAGTATTTT. Residues: CASSQDTGTDTQYF. The chain uses TRBV4-3 and TRBJ2-3, with D hard to call. V lost 0 bases, J lost 1 base, and 5 bases lay in between. From germline, CDR1 is LGHNA and CDR2 YSLEER. This CDR3 comprises 14 residues.

Concerning this clone itself: The identical CDR3 is also encoded by other nucleotide sequences in the sample. The rearrangement uses TRBV29-1 and TRBJ2-3, with D hard to call. Trimming removed 2 bases from V and 7 bases from J, with 7 bases in between. The length of the CDR3 is 11 residues. The germline V gene encodes CDR1 SQVTM and CDR2 ANQGSEA. The CDR3 DNA is TGCAGCGTTGAATGGGGTAATACGCAGTATTTT. Protein sequence: CSVEWGNTQYF.

V and J are TRBV2 and TRBJ1-4; tentatively, D is TRBD1 (5 bases). CDR3 size: 15 residues. The V and J ends lost 7 bases and 4 bases respectively, with 16 bases between them. Germline V gene sequence: CDR1 SNHLY, CDR2 FYNNEI. This CDR3 reads CASTASGLLNEKLFF. The CDR3 region has the DNA TGTGCCAGCACTGCATCAGGGTTACTTAATGAAAAACTGTTTTTT.

The chain carries TRBV7-3 and TRBJ2-1, with 7 bases identical to TRBD2. CDR1 and CDR2 (germline): SGHTA, FQGTGA. The J segment lost 6 bases and the V segment lost 2 bases, leaving 13 bases of the junction unmatched. The CDR3 extends over 17 amino acids. The CDR3 is CASSLPPGRTRVNEQFF. The CDR3 DNA reads as TGTGCCAGCAGCTTACCCCCGGGGCGGACTAGGGTCAATGAGCAGTTCTTC.

V and J are TRBV5-5 and TRBJ2-2, with D possibly being TRBD1 (6 bases). Trimming stripped 0 bases from V and 1 base from J, with 10 bases between. This CDR3 has 16 residues. Germline loops: CDR1 SGHKS, CDR2 YYEKEE (reference sequence). DNA for the CDR3: TGTGCCAGCAGCTTGGCGACAGGCCAGAACACCGGGGAGCTGTTTTTT. Translating it yields CASSLATGQNTGELFF.

J is TRBJ2-7 and V is TRBV18; D is ambiguous. CDR3 length: 13 residues. Germline loops: CDR1 KGHSH, CDR2 LQKENI. V was pared by 1 base and J by 7 bases, with 11 bases between. The CDR3, as DNA: TGTGCCAGCTCACCACTCGGTGTTCGGGAGCAGTACTTC. Residues: CASSPLGVREQYF.